One sample yielded the 13 T cell receptor beta chains listed below, sequenced in a study of CD8+ T cells in alopecia areata. Extracted from the samples, RNA was reverse transcribed into cDNA to serve as the sequencing template. Measured with immunoSEQ multiplex PCR; TCRdb has only the in-frame clones, and not every one. Seen here are 140,000 to 150,000 clones, approximately 50% observed once, and the top ten hold 0.95% to 1%. The sample was CD4+ T cells sorted from blood, taken at week 0. These receptor sequences come from a human donor with alopecia areata.

The chain couples TRBV30 to TRBJ2-3, with 7 bases fitting TRBD2. V gave up 2 bases and J gave up 4 bases; unmatched junction bases: 3. The CDR3 is made up of 13 amino acids. Germline CDR1 reads GTSNPN; CDR2 reads SVGIG (reference sequence). The CDR3 reads CAWSPGLADTQYF. The DNA of the CDR3 is TGTGCCTGGAGTCCAGGACTAGCAGATACGCAGTATTTT.

Comments on this clone: Other nucleotide sequences from this sample produce the same CDR3. The gene calls are TRBV29-1 and TRBJ1-5; a weak D match, TRBD1 (5 bases). V dropped 4 bases and J dropped 4 bases, with 8 bases sitting between them. This CDR3 has 12 residues. CDR1 and CDR2 from the germline V gene are SQVTM and ANQGSEA. In DNA, the CDR3 is TGCAGCGTTGGGGGGGGAAATCAGCCCCAGCATTTT. Residues: CSVGGGNQPQHF.

This clone came up a few times. The V and J genes are TRBV30 and TRBJ2-7; 10 bases fit TRBD2. V trimming: 7 bases; J trimming: 1 base; junction bases outside the gene matches: 7. The length of the CDR3 is 14 residues. Germline V lookup: CDR1 GTSNPN, CDR2 SVGIG (reference sequence). The CDR3 DNA reads TGTGCCTATGCCTCTAGCGGGAGTTCCTACGAGCAGTACTTC. Translating it yields CAYASSGSSYEQYF.

This clone came up many times. The chain recombines TRBV28 with TRBJ2-3, with a weak D call TRBD2 (6 bases). In germline, CDR1 is MDHEN, CDR2 SYDVKM. Trimming took 6 bases from V and 5 from J, leaving 18 bases between them. CDR3 length equals 15 residues. Here the CDR3 reads CASSLPGLGGDTQYF. The CDR3 nucleotides are TGTGCCAGCAGCCTCCCGGGACTCGGGGGAGATACGCAGTATTTT.

This clone was counted between two and nine times. This chain connects TRBV27 to TRBJ2-1, with a possible D match to TRBD2 (5 bases). V lost 11 bases, J lost 2 bases, and 19 bases lay in between. CDR1 and CDR2 (germline): MNHEY, SMNVEV (reference sequence). The CDR3 consists of 15 residues. The CDR3 sequence: CASHARAGPYNEQFF. As DNA, the CDR3 is TGTGCCTCCCACGCGCGGGCGGGCCCCTACAATGAGCAGTTCTTC.

The gene calls are TRBV28 and TRBJ2-2, with 8 bases that match TRBD1. Losses at the gene ends were 3 bases for V and 3 bases for J; bases not matched to a gene: 3. The CDR3 contains 15 residues. Looked up from germline, CDR1 is MDHEN and CDR2 is SYDVKM. The CDR3 region is CASSLTGEYTGELFF. DNA for the CDR3: TGTGCCAGCAGTTTGACAGGGGAGTACACCGGGGAGCTGTTTTTT.

The CDR3 bases are TGTGCCTGGAGTCCCGACTCCACCGGGGAGCTGTTTTTT. Translating gives CAWSPDSTGELFF. This rearrangement joins TRBV30 to TRBJ2-2; D not certain. CDR3 size: 13 residues. V lost 2 bases and J lost 4, with 8 bases in between. Germline V gene data show CDR1 as GTSNPN and CDR2 as SVGIG (reference sequence).

V is TRBV6-5 and J is TRBJ1-4; D unclear. The CDR3 has 13 amino acids. Trimming took off 2 bases at V and 8 bases at J, with 9 bases between the two ends. Germline V gene lookup returns CDR1 MNHEY and CDR2 SVGAGI. CDR3 in DNA: TGTGCCAGCAGTTACGACAATGCGGAAAAACTGTTTTTT. Translating it yields CASSYDNAEKLFF.

The chain is built from TRBV29-1 and TRBJ2-7, with D unclear. Per the germline V gene, CDR1 is SQVTM and CDR2 is ANQGSEA. Trimming pared 4 bases from V and 1 base from J, leaving 8 bases between. The CDR3 is 12 amino acids. The DNA of the CDR3 is TGCAGCGTTGGGGTTCAGTCCTACGAGCAGTACTTC. Translated, it gives CSVGVQSYEQYF.

The rearrangement links TRBV29-1 to TRBJ1-1; 8 nucleotides match TRBD1. Trimming at V came to 6 bases and at J to 4 bases, leaving 4 bases not matched to a gene. The CDR3 is 12 amino acids. CDR1 and CDR2 (germline): SQVTM, ANQGSEA. Written as DNA, the CDR3 is TGCAGCGTCCGACAGGGGATCACTGAAGCTTTCTTT. Amino acid sequence: CSVRQGITEAFF.

The chain has TRBV7-2 and TRBJ2-5; D remains ambiguous. The V gene's germline CDR1 is SGHTA and CDR2 FQGNSA. The CDR3 contains 13 residues. Trimming removed 8 bases from V and 1 base from J, with 11 bases in between. The CDR3 coding sequence is TGTGCCAGCGGTGGTGGGGTCCAAGAGACCCAGTACTTC. Translating gives CASGGGVQETQYF. Filled out from reference TRBV7-2 and TRBJ2-5, the complete variable domain reads GAGVSQSPSNKVTEKGKDVELRCDPISGHTALYWYRQSLGQGLEFLIYFQGNSAPDKSGLPSDRFSAERTGGSVSTLTIQRTQQEDSAVYLCASGGGVQETQYFGPGTRLLVL.

This rearrangement joins TRBV15 to TRBJ1-2; possibly TRBD1 for D (6 bases). This CDR3 is 13 amino acids long. V lost 3 bases and J lost 2, with 7 bases in between. The V gene's germline CDR1 is LNHNV and CDR2 YYDKDF (reference sequence). For the CDR3, the DNA is TGTGCCACCAGCAGCGGACAGAACTATGGCTACACCTTC. Residues: CATSSGQNYGYTF.

This clone has a single count. This chain uses TRBV27 with TRBJ1-5; D gene uncertain. Trimming took 2 bases from V and 2 from J, leaving 10 bases between them. Germline-derived CDR1 and CDR2 are MNHEY and SMNVEV (reference sequence). There are 15 residues in the CDR3. For the CDR3, the DNA is TGTGCCAGCAGTTTAGGTCGGGGTGGCAATCAGCCCCAGCATTTT. Amino acids: CASSLGRGGNQPQHF.